These T cell receptor beta chains were read from a single sample in a study of control samples from healthy donors and cancer patients. The protocol was immunoSEQ multiplex PCR, while the TCRdb copy is restricted to in-frame clones and leaves out a portion. This sample has approximately 170,000 clones, with 91% found just once. The specimen was blood. The receptors come from a woman aged 25 to 39 in good health. CDR3s include the opening cysteine and the closing phenylalanine or tryptophan. The D gene is left open where the match is weak. Clone size is not always given. Where it is, it says once, few, many or a class for expanded clones.

CASSSLDTTQYEQYF,TGTGCCAGCAGTTCACTAGACACCACCCAATACGAGCAGTACTTC,NA,TRBV6-5,NA,TRBJ2-7
CASGEGREQYF,TGTGCCAGCGGGGAGGGCCGCGAGCAGTACTTC,NA,TRBV28,TRBD2,TRBJ2-7
CASSLAEGGGADTQYF,TGTGCCAGCAGCTTGGCCGAGGGCGGGGGGGCAGATACGCAGTATTTT,NA,TRBV5-5,TRBD2,TRBJ2-3
CASSERGTGGTEAFF,TGTGCCAGCAGTGAACGGGGGACAGGGGGCACTGAAGCTTTCTTT,NA,TRBV25-1,TRBD1,TRBJ1-1
CASSYSPSPLHF,TGTGCCAGCAGTTACTCTCCCTCACCCCTCCACTTT,NA,TRBV6-2/TRBV6-3,NA,TRBJ1-6
CASSLDRGGTEAFF,TGTGCCAGCAGCTTGGACAGGGGGGGCACTGAAGCTTTCTTT,NA,TRBV7-9,TRBD1,TRBJ1-1
CASSLDRTSGRVGNEQFF,TGTGCCAGCAGCTTAGACCGGACTAGCGGGAGGGTAGGCAATGAGCAGTTCTTC,NA,TRBV11-2,TRBD2,TRBJ2-1
CASSPTRGADTQYF,TGTGCCAGCTCACCAACCAGGGGGGCAGATACGCAGTATTTT,NA,TRBV18,NA,TRBJ2-3
CASSSSGNTGELFF,TGTGCCAGCAGCTCCAGCGGGAACACCGGGGAGCTGTTTTTT,NA,TRBV7-9,NA,TRBJ2-2
CASSQGQGGYGYTF,TGTGCCAGCAGCCAAGGACAGGGCGGCTATGGCTACACCTTC,NA,TRBV3-1/TRBV3-2,TRBD1,TRBJ1-2
CASSRGGEAFF,TGTGCCAGCAGCCGGGGCGGCGAAGCTTTCTTT,NA,TRBV3-1/TRBV3-2,NA,TRBJ1-1
CASSFPGGRMNTEAFF,TGTGCCAGCAGTTTCCCAGGGGGCCGGATGAACACTGAAGCTTTCTTT,NA,TRBV28,TRBD1,TRBJ1-1
CASEDRGSSGNTIYF,TGTGCCAGCGAGGACAGGGGGAGCTCTGGAAACACCATATATTTT,NA,TRBV6-5,TRBD1,TRBJ1-3
CASSPTGTGRGNEKLFF,TGTGCCAGCAGTCCGACCGGGACAGGCCGGGGAAATGAAAAACTGTTTTTT,NA,TRBV28,TRBD1,TRBJ1-4
CASSWGQGGTEAFF,TGTGCCAGCAGCTGGGGACAGGGGGGCACTGAAGCTTTCTTT,few,TRBV5-4,TRBD1,TRBJ1-1
CASRYGSYEQYF,TGTGCCAGCAGATACGGCTCCTACGAGCAGTACTTC,NA,TRBV12-3/TRBV12-4,NA,TRBJ2-7
CASSSGAGYGYTF,TGTGCCAGCAGTTCCGGCGCGGGCTATGGCTACACCTTC,once,TRBV6-6,NA,TRBJ1-2
CSALTGAGYTF,TGCAGTGCTTTAACAGGGGCGGGCTACACCTTC,NA,TRBV20-1,TRBD1,TRBJ1-2
CASSFGAREGQFF,TGCGCCAGCAGCTTTGGGGCTAGGGAAGGGCAGTTCTTC,NA,TRBV5-1,NA,TRBJ2-1
CASSQGRGGQPQHF,TGTGCCAGCAGCCAAGGCAGGGGGGGTCAGCCCCAGCATTTT,NA,TRBV3-1/TRBV3-2,TRBD1,TRBJ1-5
CASSLGSNQPQHF,TGTGCCAGCAGCTTAGGCAGCAATCAGCCCCAGCATTTT,NA,TRBV11-2,NA,TRBJ1-5
CASTRTSGRGSYNEQFF,TGTGCCAGCACCCGGACTAGCGGGAGGGGCTCCTACAATGAGCAGTTCTTC,NA,TRBV2,TRBD2,TRBJ2-1
CASSVGGATEAFF,TGTGCCAGCAGCGTAGGGGGGGCCACTGAAGCTTTCTTT,once,TRBV9,NA,TRBJ1-1